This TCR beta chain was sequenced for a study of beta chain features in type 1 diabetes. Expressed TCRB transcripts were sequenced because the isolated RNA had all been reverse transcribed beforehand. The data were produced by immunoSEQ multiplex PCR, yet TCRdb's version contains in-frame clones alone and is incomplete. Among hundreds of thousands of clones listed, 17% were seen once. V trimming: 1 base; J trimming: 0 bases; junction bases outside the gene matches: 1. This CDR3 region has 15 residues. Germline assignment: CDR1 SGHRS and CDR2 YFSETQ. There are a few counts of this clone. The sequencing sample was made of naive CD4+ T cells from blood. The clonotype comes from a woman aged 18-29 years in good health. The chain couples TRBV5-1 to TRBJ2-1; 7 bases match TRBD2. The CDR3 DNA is TGCGCCAGCAGCTTGACTAGCGCCTCCTACAATGAGCAGTTCTTC. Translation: CASSLTSASYNEQFF.